The TCR beta chain described here comes from a study of cytotoxic CD8 clonotypes in ibrutinib-treated CLL. Study information: The samples contained 255,043 productive templates on average. They also contained an average of about 91,000 productive rearrangements. Study results and limitations: Rising at ibrutinib response, clonality subsequently fell back toward baseline at progression.

Using immunoSEQ multiplex PCR, the repertoire was profiled, and TCRdb retains in-frame clones only, with some absent. The table has about 300,000 clones, less than 85% seen once. This CDR3 spans 16 amino acids. CDR1 is SGHNT, CDR2 YYREEE, per germline (reference sequence). With V trimmed by 4 bases and J by 3 bases, 3 bases remained unmatched. On this clone: Its antigen is unidentified.

V usage is TRBV5-4 and J usage is TRBJ2-3; TRBD2 agrees at 15 bases. This clonotype was obtained from a human donor with chronic lymphocytic leukemia. The sample was PBMCs, taken at disease progression, from a patient treated with ibrutinib. The CDR3 nucleotides read TGTGCCAGCAGCACGGGACTAGCGGGAGGAACAGATACGCAGTATTTT. Its protein is CASSTGLAGGTDTQYF.